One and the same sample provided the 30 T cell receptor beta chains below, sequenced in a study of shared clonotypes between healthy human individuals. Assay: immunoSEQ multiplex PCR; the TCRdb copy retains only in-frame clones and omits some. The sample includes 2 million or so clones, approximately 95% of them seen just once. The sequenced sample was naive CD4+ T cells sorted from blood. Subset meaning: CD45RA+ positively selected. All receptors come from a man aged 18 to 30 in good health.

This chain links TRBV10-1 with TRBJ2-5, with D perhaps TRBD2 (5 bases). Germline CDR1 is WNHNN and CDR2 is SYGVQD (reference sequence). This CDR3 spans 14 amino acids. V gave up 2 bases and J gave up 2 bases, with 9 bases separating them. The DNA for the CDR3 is TGCGCCAGCAGTGAGGGGCCGGGACAAGAGACCCAGTACTTC. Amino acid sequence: CASSEGPGQETQYF.

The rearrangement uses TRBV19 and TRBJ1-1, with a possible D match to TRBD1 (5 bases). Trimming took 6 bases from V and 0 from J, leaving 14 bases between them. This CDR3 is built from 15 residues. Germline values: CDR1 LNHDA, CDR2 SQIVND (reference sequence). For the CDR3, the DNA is TGTGCCAGTAGGGGCCTGGGGACGTTGAACACTGAAGCTTTCTTT. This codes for CASRGLGTLNTEAFF.

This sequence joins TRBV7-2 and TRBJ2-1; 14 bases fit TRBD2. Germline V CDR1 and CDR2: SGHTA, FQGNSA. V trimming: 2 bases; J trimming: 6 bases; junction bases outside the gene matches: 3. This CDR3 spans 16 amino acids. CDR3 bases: TGTGCCAGCAGCTTACGGACTAGCGGGGGGTCCAATGAGCAGTTCTTC. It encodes CASSLRTSGGSNEQFF.

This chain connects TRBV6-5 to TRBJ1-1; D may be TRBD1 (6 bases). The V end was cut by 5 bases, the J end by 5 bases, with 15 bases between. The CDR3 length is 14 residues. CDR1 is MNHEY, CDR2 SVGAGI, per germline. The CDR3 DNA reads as TGTGCCAGCAGTAGGGGGGGAACGCGGACTGAAGCTTTCTTT. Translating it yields CASSRGGTRTEAFF.

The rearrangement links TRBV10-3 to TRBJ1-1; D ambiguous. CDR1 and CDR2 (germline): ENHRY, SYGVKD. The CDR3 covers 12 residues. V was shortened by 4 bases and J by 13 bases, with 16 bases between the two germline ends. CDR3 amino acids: CAISGPGGGVFF. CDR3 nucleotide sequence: TGTGCCATCAGTGGGCCGGGAGGAGGCGTTTTCTTT.

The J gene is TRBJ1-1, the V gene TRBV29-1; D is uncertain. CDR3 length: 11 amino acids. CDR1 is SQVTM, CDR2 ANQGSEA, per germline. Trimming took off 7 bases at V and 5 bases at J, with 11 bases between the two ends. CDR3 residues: CSASGGTEAFF. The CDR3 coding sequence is TGCAGCGCATCAGGTGGGACTGAAGCTTTCTTT.

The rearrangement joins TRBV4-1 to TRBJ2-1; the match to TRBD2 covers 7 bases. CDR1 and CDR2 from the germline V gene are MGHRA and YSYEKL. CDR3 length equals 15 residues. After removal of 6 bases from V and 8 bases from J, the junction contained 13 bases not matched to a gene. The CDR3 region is CASRPVAGVGDEQFF. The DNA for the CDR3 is TGCGCCAGCAGACCCGTTGCGGGGGTTGGGGATGAGCAGTTCTTC.

CDR3 in amino acids: CASMGGSYNSPLHF. The CDR3 coding sequence is TGTGCCAGCATGGGAGGGTCCTATAATTCACCCCTCCACTTT. V usage is TRBV6-5 and J usage is TRBJ1-6; D gene ambiguous. The CDR3 runs to 14 residues. V was trimmed by 7 bases and J by 1 base, leaving 8 bases between them. From germline, CDR1 is MNHEY and CDR2 SVGAGI.

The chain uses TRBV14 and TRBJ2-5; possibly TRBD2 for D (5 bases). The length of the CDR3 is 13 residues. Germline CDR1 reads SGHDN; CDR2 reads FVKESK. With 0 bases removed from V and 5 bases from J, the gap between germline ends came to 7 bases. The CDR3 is CASSQEAGETQYF. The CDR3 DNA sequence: TGTGCCAGCAGCCAAGAGGCGGGCGAGACCCAGTACTTC.

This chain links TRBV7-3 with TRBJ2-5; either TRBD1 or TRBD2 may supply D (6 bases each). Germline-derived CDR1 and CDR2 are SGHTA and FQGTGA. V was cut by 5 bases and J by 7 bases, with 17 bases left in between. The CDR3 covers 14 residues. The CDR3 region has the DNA TGTGCCAGCAGCCCAGGGGCCCCCGGGGGGACCCAGTACTTC. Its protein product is CASSPGAPGGTQYF.

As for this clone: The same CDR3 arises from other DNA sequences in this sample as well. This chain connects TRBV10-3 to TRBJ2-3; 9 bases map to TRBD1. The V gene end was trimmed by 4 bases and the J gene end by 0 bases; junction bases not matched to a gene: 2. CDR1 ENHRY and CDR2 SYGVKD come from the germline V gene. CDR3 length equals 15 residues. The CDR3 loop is CAISGGQGSTDTQYF. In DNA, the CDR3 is TGTGCCATCAGTGGGGGACAGGGTAGCACAGATACGCAGTATTTT.

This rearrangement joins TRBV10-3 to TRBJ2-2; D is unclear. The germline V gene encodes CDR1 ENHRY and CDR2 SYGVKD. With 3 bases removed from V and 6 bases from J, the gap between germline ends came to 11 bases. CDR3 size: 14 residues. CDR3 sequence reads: CAISEVVGAGELFF. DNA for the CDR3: TGTGCCATCAGTGAAGTTGTGGGTGCCGGGGAGCTGTTTTTT.

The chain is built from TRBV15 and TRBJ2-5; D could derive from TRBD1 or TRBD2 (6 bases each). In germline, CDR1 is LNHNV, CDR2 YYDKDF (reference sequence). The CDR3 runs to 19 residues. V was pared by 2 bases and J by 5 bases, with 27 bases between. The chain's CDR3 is CATSRTIPTNVIGGETQYF. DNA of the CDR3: TGTGCCACCAGCAGAACAATCCCAACGAACGTCATAGGGGGGGAGACCCAGTACTTC. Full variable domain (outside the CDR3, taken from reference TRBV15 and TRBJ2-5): DAMVIQNPRYQVTQFGKPVTLSCSQTLNHNVMYWYQQKSSQAPKLLFHYYDKDFNNEADTPDNFQSRRPNTSFCFLDIRSPGLGDTAMYLCATSRTIPTNVIGGETQYFGPGTRLLVL.

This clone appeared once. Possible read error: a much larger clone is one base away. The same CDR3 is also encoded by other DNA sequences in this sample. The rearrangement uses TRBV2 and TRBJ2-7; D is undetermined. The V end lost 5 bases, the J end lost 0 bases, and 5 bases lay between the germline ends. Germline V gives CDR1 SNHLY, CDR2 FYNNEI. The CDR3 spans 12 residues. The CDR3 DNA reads TGTGCCAGCAGTTGGAGCTCCTACGAGCAGTACTTC. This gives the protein CASSWSSYEQYF.

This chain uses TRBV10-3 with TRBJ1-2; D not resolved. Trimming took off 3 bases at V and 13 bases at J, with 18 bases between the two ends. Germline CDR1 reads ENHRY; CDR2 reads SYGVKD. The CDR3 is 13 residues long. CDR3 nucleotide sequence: TGTGCCATCAGTGACGTAACCCCGTTGGTCCTCACCTTC. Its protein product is CAISDVTPLVLTF.

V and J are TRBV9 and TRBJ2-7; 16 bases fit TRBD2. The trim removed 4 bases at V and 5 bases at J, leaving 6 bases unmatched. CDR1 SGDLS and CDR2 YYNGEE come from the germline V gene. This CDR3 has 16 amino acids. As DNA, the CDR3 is TGTGCCAGCAGCAAGGGACTAGCGGGAGGGTATCACGAGCAGTACTTC. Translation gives CASSKGLAGGYHEQYF.

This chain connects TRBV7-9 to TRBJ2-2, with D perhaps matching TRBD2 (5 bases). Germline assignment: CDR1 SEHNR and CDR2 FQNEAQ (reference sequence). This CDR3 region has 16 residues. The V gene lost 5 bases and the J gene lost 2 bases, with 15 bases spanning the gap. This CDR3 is CASSPERSLNTGELFF. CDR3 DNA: TGTGCCAGCAGCCCTGAGCGGAGTCTCAACACCGGGGAGCTGTTTTTT. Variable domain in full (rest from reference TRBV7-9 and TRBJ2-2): DTGVSQNPRHKITKRGQNVTFRCDPISEHNRLYWYRQTLGQGPEFLTYFQNEAQLEKSRLLSDRFSAERPKGSFSTLEIQRTEQGDSAMYLCASSPERSLNTGELFFGEGSRLTVL.

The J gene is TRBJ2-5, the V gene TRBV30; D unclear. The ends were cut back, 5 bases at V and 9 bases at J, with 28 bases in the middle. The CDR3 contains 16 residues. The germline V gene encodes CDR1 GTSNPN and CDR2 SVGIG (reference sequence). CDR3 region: CAWDSWAGTRNVAQYF. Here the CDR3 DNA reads TGTGCCTGGGACTCTTGGGCAGGCACTCGGAACGTGGCCCAGTACTTC.

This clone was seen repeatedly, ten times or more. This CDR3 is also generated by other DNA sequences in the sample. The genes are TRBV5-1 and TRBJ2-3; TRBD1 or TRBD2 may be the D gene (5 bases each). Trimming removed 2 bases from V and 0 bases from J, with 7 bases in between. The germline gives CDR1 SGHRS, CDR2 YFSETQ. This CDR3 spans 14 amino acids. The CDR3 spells CASSFGDSTDTQYF. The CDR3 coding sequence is TGCGCCAGCAGCTTTGGGGACAGCACAGATACGCAGTATTTT. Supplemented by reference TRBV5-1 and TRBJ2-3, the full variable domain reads KAGVTQTPRYLIKTRGQQVTLSCSPISGHRSVSWYQQTPGQGLQFLFEYFSETQRNKGNFPGRFSGRQFSNSRSEMNVSTLELGDSALYLCASSFGDSTDTQYFGPGTRLTVL.

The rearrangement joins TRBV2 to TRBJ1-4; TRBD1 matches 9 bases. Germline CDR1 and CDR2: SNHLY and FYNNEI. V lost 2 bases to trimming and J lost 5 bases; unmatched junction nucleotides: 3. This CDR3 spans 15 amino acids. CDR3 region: CASSERGTGNEKLFF. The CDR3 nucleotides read TGTGCCAGCAGTGAAAGGGGGACAGGGAATGAAAAACTGTTTTTT.

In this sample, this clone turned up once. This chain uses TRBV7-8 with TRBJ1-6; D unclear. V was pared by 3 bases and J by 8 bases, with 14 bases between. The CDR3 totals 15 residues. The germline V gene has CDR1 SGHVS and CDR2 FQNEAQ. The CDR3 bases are TGTGCCAGCAGCTTGGGATTCGGTGTTGATTCACCCCTCCACTTT. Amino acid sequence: CASSLGFGVDSPLHF.

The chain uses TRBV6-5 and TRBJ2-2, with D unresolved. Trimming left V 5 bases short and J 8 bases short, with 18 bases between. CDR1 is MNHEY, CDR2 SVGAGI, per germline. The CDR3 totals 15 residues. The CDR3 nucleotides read TGTGCCAGCAGTCGACTTCGAGGTGGCGCGGGGGAGCTGTTTTTT. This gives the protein CASSRLRGGAGELFF.

Here the CDR3 reads CASTPGGGRVSEAFF. CDR3 DNA sequence: TGTGCCAGTACCCCAGGGGGGGGGCGCGTCTCTGAAGCTTTCTTT. The chain uses TRBV19 and TRBJ1-1; 7 positions agree with TRBD1. J gave up 6 bases and V 7 bases, and 14 bases lay outside the gene matches. The CDR3 has 15 amino acids. From germline, CDR1 is LNHDA and CDR2 SQIVND (reference sequence).

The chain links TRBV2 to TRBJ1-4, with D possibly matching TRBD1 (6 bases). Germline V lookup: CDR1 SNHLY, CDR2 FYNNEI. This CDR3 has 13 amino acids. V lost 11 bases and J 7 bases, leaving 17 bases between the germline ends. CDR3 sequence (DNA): TGTGCCGACCGCAGGGGACGAAGTGAAAAACTGTTTTTT. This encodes CADRRGRSEKLFF. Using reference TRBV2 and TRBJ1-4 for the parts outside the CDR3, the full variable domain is EPEVTQTPSHQVTQMGQEVILRCVPISNHLYFYWYRQILGQKVEFLVSFYNNEISEKSEIFDDQFSVERPDGSNFTLKIRSTKLEDSAMYFCADRRGRSEKLFFGSGTQLSVL.

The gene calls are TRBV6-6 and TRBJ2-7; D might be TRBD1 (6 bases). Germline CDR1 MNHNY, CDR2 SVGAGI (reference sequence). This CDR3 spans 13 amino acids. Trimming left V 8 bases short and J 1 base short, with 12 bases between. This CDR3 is CASWGRTSYEQYF. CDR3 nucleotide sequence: TGTGCCAGCTGGGGGCGAACTTCCTACGAGCAGTACTTC.

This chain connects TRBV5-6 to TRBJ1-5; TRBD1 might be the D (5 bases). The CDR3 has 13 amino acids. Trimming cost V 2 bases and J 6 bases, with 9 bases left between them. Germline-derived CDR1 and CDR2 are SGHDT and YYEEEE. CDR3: CASSFGGTQPQHF. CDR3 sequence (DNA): TGTGCCAGCAGCTTTGGAGGGACTCAGCCCCAGCATTTT.

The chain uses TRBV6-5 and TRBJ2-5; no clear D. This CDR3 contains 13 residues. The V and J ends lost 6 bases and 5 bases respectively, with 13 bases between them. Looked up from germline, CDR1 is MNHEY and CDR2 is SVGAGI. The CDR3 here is CASRAPGVETQYF. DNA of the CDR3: TGTGCCAGCAGGGCTCCAGGTGTCGAGACCCAGTACTTC.

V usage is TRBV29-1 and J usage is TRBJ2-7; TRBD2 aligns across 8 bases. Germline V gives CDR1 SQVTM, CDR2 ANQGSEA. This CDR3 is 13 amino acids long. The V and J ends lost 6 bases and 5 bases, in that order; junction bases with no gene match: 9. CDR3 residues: CSVSSGSSNEQYF. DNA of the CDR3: TGCAGCGTGTCGAGCGGGAGTAGCAACGAGCAGTACTTC.

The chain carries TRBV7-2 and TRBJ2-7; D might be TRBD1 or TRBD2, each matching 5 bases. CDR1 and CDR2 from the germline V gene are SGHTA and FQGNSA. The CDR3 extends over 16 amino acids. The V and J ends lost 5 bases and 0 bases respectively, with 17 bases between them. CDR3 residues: CASSPGGAKSSYEQYF. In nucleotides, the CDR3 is TGTGCCAGCAGCCCTGGGGGAGCTAAGAGCTCCTACGAGCAGTACTTC.

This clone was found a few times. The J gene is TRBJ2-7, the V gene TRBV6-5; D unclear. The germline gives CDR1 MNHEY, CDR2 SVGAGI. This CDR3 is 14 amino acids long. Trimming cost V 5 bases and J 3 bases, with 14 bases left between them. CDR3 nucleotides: TGTGCCAGCAGTCCTCGCGGAGTGGGCTACGAGCAGTACTTC. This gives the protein CASSPRGVGYEQYF.